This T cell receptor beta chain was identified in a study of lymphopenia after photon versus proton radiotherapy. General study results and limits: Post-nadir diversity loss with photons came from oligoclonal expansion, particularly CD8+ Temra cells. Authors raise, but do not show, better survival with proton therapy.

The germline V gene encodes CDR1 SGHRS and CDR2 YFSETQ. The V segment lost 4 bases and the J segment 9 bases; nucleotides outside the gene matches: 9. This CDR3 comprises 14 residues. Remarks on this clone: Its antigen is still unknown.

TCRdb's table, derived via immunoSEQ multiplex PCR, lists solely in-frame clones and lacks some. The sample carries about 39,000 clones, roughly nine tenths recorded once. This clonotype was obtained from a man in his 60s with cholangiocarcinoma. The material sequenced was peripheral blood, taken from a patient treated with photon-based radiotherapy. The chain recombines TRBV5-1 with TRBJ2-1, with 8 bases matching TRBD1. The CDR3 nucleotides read TGCGCCAGCAGCCTCGGACAGGGTGAGGGTGAGCAGTTCTTC. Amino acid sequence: CASSLGQGEGEQFF.